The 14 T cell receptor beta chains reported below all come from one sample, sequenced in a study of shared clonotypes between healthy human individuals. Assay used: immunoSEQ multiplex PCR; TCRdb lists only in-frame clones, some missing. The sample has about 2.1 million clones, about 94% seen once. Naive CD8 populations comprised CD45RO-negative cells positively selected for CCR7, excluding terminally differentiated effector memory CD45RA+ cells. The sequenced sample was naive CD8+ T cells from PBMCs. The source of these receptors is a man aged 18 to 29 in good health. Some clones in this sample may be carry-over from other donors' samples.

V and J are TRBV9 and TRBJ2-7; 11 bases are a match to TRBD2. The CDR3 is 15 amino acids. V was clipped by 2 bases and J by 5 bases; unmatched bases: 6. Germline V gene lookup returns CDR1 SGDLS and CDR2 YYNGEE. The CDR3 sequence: CASSVTPSGGHEQYF. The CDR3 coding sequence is TGTGCCAGCAGCGTGACTCCTAGCGGGGGGCACGAGCAGTACTTC.

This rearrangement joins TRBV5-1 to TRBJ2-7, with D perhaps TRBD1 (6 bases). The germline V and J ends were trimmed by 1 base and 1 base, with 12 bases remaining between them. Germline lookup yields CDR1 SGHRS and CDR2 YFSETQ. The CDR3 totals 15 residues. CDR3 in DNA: TGCGCCAGCAGCTTGACAGGGAGAGTGTCCTACGAGCAGTACTTC. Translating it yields CASSLTGRVSYEQYF.

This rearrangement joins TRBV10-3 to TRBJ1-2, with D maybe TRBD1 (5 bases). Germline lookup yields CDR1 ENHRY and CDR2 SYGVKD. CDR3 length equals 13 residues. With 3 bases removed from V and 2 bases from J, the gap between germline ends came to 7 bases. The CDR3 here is CAISDTGNYGYTF. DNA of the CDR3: TGTGCCATCAGTGATACAGGAAACTATGGCTACACCTTC.

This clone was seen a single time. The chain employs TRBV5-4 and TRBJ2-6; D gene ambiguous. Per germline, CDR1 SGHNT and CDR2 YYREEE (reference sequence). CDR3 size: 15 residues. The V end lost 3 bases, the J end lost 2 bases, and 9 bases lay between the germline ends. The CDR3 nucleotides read TGTGCCAGCAGCTCCATCTTTCCTGGGGCCAACGTCCTGACTTTC. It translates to CASSSIFPGANVLTF.

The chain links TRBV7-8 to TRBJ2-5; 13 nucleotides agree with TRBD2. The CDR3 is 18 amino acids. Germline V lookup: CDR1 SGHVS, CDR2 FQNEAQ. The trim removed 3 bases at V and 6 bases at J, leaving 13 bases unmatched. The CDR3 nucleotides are TGTGCCAGCAGCTTGGGACTAGCGGGATCAGGTTCTCTGAAGACCCAGTACTTC. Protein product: CASSLGLAGSGSLKTQYF.

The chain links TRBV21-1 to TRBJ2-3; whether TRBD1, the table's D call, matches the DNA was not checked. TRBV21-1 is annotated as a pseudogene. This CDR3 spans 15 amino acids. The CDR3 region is CASSARIRVTDTQYF. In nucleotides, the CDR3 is TGTGCCAGCAGCGCCCGAATCAGGGTTACAGATACGCAGTATTTT.

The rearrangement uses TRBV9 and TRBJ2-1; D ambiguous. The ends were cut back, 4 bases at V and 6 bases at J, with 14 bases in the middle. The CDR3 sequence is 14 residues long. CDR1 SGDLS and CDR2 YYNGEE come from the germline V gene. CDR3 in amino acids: CASSLRMGGNEQFF. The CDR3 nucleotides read TGTGCCAGCAGCCTCCGGATGGGTGGCAATGAGCAGTTCTTC.

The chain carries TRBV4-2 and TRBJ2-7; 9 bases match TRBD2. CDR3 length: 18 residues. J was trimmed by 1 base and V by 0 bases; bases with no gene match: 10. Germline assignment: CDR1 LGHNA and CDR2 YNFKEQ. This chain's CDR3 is CASSQDMRIAGGSYEQYF. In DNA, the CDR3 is TGTGCCAGCAGCCAAGATATGCGGATTGCGGGGGGGTCCTACGAGCAGTACTTC.

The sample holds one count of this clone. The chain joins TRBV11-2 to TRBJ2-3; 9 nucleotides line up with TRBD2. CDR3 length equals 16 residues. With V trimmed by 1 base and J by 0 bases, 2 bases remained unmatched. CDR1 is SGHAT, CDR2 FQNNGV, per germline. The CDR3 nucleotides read TGTGCCAGCAGCTTAGTAACTAGCGGGAGCACAGATACGCAGTATTTT. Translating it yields CASSLVTSGSTDTQYF. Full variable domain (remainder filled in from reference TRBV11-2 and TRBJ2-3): EAGVAQSPRYKIIEKRQSVAFWCNPISGHATLYWYQQILGQGPKLLIQFQNNGVVDDSQLPKDRFSAERLKGVDSTLKIQPAKLEDSAVYLCASSLVTSGSTDTQYFGPGTRLTVL.

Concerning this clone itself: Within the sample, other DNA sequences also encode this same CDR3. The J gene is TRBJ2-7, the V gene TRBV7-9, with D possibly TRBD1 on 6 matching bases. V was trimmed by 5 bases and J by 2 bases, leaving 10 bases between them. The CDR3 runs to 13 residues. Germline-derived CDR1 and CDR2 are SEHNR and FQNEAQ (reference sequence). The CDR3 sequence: CASSLPGAYEQYF. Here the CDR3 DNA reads TGTGCCAGCAGCCTTCCAGGGGCCTACGAGCAGTACTTC.

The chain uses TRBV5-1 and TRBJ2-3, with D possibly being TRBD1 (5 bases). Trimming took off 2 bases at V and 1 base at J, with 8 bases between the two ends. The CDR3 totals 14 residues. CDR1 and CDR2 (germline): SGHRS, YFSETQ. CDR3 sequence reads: CASSFTQGTDTQYF. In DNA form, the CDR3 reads TGCGCCAGCAGCTTTACACAGGGCACAGATACGCAGTATTTT.

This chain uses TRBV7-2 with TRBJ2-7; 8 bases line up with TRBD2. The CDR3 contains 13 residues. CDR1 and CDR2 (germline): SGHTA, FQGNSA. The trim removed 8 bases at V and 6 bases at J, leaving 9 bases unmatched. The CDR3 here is CASSWGLDFEQYF. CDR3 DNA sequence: TGTGCCAGCTCATGGGGACTAGATTTCGAGCAGTACTTC.

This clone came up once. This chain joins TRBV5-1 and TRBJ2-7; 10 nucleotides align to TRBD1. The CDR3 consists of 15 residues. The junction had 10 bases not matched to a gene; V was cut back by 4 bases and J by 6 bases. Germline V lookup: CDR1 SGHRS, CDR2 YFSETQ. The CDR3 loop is CASSPTVRDRGEQYF. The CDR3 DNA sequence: TGCGCCAGCAGCCCTACCGTCCGGGACAGGGGCGAGCAGTACTTC. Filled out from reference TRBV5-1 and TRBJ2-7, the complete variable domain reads KAGVTQTPRYLIKTRGQQVTLSCSPISGHRSVSWYQQTPGQGLQFLFEYFSETQRNKGNFPGRFSGRQFSNSRSEMNVSTLELGDSALYLCASSPTVRDRGEQYFGPGTRLTVT.

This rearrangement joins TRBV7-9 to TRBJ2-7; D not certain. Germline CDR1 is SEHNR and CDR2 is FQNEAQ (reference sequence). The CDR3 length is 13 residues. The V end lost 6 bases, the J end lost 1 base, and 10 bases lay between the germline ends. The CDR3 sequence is CASRPSSSYEQYF. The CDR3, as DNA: TGTGCCAGCAGACCCTCTAGTTCCTACGAGCAGTACTTC. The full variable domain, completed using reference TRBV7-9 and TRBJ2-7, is DTGVSQNPRHKITKRGQNVTFRCDPISEHNRLYWYRQTLGQGPEFLTYFQNEAQLEKSRLLSDRFSAERPKGSFSTLEIQRTEQGDSAMYLCASRPSSSYEQYFGPGTRLTVT.